This T cell receptor (beta chain) was captured in a study of T cells in Graves' hyperthyroidism and ophthalmopathy. As for the study in general: Peripheral blood samples were taken at initial diagnosis, prior to any treatment. Notes on the study in general: Ophthalmopathy was identified by the model a median approximately 6.9 months ahead of onset. In the analysis, a 13 V-J model separated ophthalmopathy from stable hyperthyroidism.

The germline gives CDR1 SGHTA, CDR2 FQGTGA. This CDR3 spans 14 amino acids. Trimming pared 6 bases from V and 9 bases from J, leaving 20 bases between. It was RNA transcripts that yielded the amplified TCR beta CDR3 regions. HTBI primers drove first-round RT-PCR of the TCR CDR3. In TCRdb, the multiplex PCR reads were re-called with MiXCR into one record per CDR3 protein. The data hold 700,000 or so distinct CDR3 sequences, with roughly 17% observed a single time. In its sample, this clonotype was seen many times. Its matching antigen is unknown. For the diagnoses, clinical symptoms, serum thyroxine and TRAb, thyroid ultrasound and orbital computed tomography were used.

This chain links TRBV7-3 with TRBJ2-5; the D gene is possibly TRBD2 (6 bases). This sequence originates from a man younger than 35 with Graves' hyperthyroidism. The sequencing sample was made of blood. CDR3 sequence reads: CASSLGSGERAQYF. CDR3 coding DNA: TGTGCCAGCAGTCTCGGGTCCGGAGAGCGGGCCCAGTACTTC. The full variable domain, with the rest looked up from reference TRBV7-3 and TRBJ2-5, is GAGVSQTPSNKVTEKGKYVELRCDPISGHTALYWYRQSLGQGPEFLIYFQGTGAADDSGLPNDRFFAVRPEGSVSTLKIQRTERGDSAVYLCASSLGSGERAQYFGPGTRLLVL.